This T cell receptor beta chain emerged from a study of identical twins. Germline V lookup: CDR1 DFQATT, CDR2 SNEGSKA (reference sequence). The CDR3 length is 12 residues. V lost 3 bases and J 2 bases, leaving 7 bases between the germline ends. This clonotype was seen more than once but under ten times. What it binds is unknown. Study-level results: Invariant T cells like MAIT and iNKT could partly confound the zero-insertion analyses.

In TCRdb, the 5' RACE reads were re-called with MiXCR into one record per CDR3 protein. This table holds some 1,700,000 distinct CDR3 sequences, roughly a third found once. Material for sequencing was cord blood. The clonotype comes from a newborn girl in good health. The chain recombines TRBV20-1 with TRBJ2-5, with D possibly TRBD1 on 5 matching bases. CDR3 DNA: TGCAGTGCTAGCAACAGGCAAGAGACCCAGTACTTC. It codes for CSASNRQETQYF.